The 23 T cell receptor beta chains below come from one sample, sequenced in a study of CD8+ T cells in alopecia areata. Lesional scalp punch biopsies and peripheral blood were collected from alopecia areata patients. Extracted RNA was reverse transcribed, and the resulting cDNA served as sequencing template. The protocol was immunoSEQ multiplex PCR, while the TCRdb copy is restricted to in-frame clones and leaves out a portion. Counted here are around 7,300 clones, about 65% occurring once; the ten biggest clones make up 16%. This specimen consisted of skin, obtained at week 0. The receptors derive from a human donor with alopecia areata.

In DNA form, the CDR3 reads TGCGCCAGCAGCCAAGACGGAGGTTCGGAGCCGGGCATTCAGTACTTC. Its protein product is CASSQDGGSEPGIQYF. The rearrangement joins TRBV4-3 to TRBJ2-4, with D possibly matching TRBD2 (5 bases). Looked up from germline, CDR1 is LGHNA and CDR2 is YSLEER. The CDR3 consists of 16 residues. Trimming took 0 bases from V and 9 from J, leaving 18 bases between them.

The chain uses TRBV18 and TRBJ1-5; unclear D gene. Per germline, CDR1 KGHSH and CDR2 LQKENI. Trimming pared 4 bases from V and 0 bases from J, leaving 16 bases between. The CDR3 totals 17 residues. The CDR3 reads CASSHEGPINSNQPQHF. CDR3 DNA: TGTGCCAGCTCACATGAAGGACCTATTAATAGCAATCAGCCCCAGCATTTT.

This clone was seen a handful of times. This chain joins TRBV7-2 and TRBJ1-5, with D uncertain. Trimming took off 2 bases at V and 6 bases at J, with 14 bases between the two ends. The CDR3 is 15 amino acids. Per the germline V gene, CDR1 is SGHTA and CDR2 is FQGNSA. CDR3 bases: TGTGCCAGCAGCTTAAGGCCCTCTTTGGGTCAGCCCCAGCATTTT. Encoded protein: CASSLRPSLGQPQHF.

The chain has TRBV5-5 and TRBJ2-7, with 7 bases fitting TRBD1. This CDR3 has 13 amino acids. With V trimmed by 4 bases and J by 5 bases, 6 bases remained unmatched. Germline CDR1 SGHKS, CDR2 YYEKEE (reference sequence). Here the CDR3 reads CASSLGTAHEQYF. CDR3 DNA sequence: TGTGCCAGCAGCCTTGGGACAGCCCACGAGCAGTACTTC.

The genes are TRBV19 and TRBJ2-7; 8 nucleotides agree with TRBD1. Losses at the gene ends were 1 base for V and 2 bases for J; bases not matched to a gene: 7. The CDR3 loop spans 16 amino acids. Per germline, CDR1 LNHDA and CDR2 SQIVND (reference sequence). CDR3 residues: CASSIGDRGRTYEQYF. The CDR3 DNA sequence: TGTGCCAGTAGTATAGGAGACAGGGGAAGAACCTACGAGCAGTACTTC.

This clone was counted between two and nine times. The V and J genes are TRBV5-1 and TRBJ2-1, with TRBD2 identical over 8 bases. Germline V gene data show CDR1 as SGHRS and CDR2 as YFSETQ. The length of the CDR3 is 13 residues. V gave up 3 bases and J gave up 7 bases; unmatched junction bases: 3. DNA of the CDR3: TGCGCCAGCAGCTGGGGACTAGGGAATGAGCAGTTCTTC. Residues: CASSWGLGNEQFF.

The chain employs TRBV5-1 and TRBJ2-3, with D possibly matching TRBD2 (5 bases). The CDR3 runs 17 residues. V lost 0 bases, J lost 0 bases, and 14 bases lay in between. Looked up from germline, CDR1 is SGHRS and CDR2 is YFSETQ. Written as DNA, the CDR3 is TGCGCCAGCAGCTTGGGGCCGACCCGGGGAAGCACAGATACGCAGTATTTT. Residues: CASSLGPTRGSTDTQYF.

The chain recombines TRBV7-8 with TRBJ2-3, with 11 bases that match TRBD2. J gave up 2 bases and V 5 bases, and 9 bases lay outside the gene matches. Per germline, CDR1 SGHVS and CDR2 FQNEAQ. The CDR3 extends over 17 amino acids. CDR3 sequence reads: CASSPRSSGGVTDTQYF. The CDR3 DNA follows: TGTGCCAGCAGCCCTCGAAGTAGCGGGGGGGTCACAGATACGCAGTATTTT.

Details on this clone: The junction shows a germline mismatch at one end, possibly a read error. V is TRBV18 and J is TRBJ1-1; 8 bases are shared with TRBD1. The CDR3 is 16 amino acids. The germline gives CDR1 KGHSH, CDR2 LQKENI. The chain's CDR3 is CAGSPLTGGDGTEAFF. Here the CDR3 DNA reads TGTGCCGGCTCACCACTCACAGGGGGAGACGGCACTGAGGCTTTCTTT.

V is TRBV2 and J is TRBJ2-5; D gene uncertain. V shed 1 base and J shed 6 bases, with 0 bases lying between them. Germline V gives CDR1 SNHLY, CDR2 FYNNEI. This CDR3 comprises 10 residues. CDR3 sequence: CASSEETQYF. CDR3 sequence (DNA): TGTGCCAGCAGTGAAGAGACCCAGTACTTC.

This clone was counted between two and nine times. This sequence joins TRBV7-2 and TRBJ1-2; 9 bases match TRBD1. CDR3 length equals 17 residues. Germline lookup yields CDR1 SGHTA and CDR2 FQGNSA. V gave up 1 base and J gave up 5 bases; unmatched junction bases: 11. The DNA of the CDR3 is TGTGCCAGCAGCTTAGACAGGGGGCTAATAACTTCTTATGGCTACACCTTC. Its translation is CASSLDRGLITSYGYTF.

The chain has TRBV10-3 and TRBJ2-3; no definite D call. V was cut by 3 bases and J by 2 bases, with 15 bases left in between. Germline V gene lookup returns CDR1 ENHRY and CDR2 SYGVKD. The CDR3 contains 16 residues. CDR3 amino acids: CAISDPGWRYTDTQYF. CDR3 nucleotide sequence: TGTGCCATCAGTGACCCGGGCTGGAGATACACAGATACGCAGTATTTT.

V usage is TRBV7-8 and J usage is TRBJ1-5; tentatively, D is TRBD1 (5 bases). The V gene lost 5 bases and the J gene lost 5 bases, with 10 bases spanning the gap. Germline V gene sequence: CDR1 SGHVS, CDR2 FQNEAQ. CDR3 length equals 13 residues. The CDR3 spells CASSTRVDQPQHF. Written as DNA, the CDR3 is TGTGCCAGCAGCACCAGGGTTGATCAGCCCCAGCATTTT.

This clone has only a few counts. The chain couples TRBV6-5 to TRBJ2-1, with a possible D match to TRBD2 (5 bases). V was cut by 2 bases and J by 8 bases, with 13 bases left in between. The CDR3 length is 14 residues. CDR1 is MNHEY, CDR2 SVGAGI, per germline. The CDR3 bases are TGTGCCAGCAGTTACCTTCTAGAGGGCGATGAGCAGTTCTTC. Its translation: CASSYLLEGDEQFF.

The chain links TRBV4-3 to TRBJ1-1, with D hard to call. The V end was cut by 1 base, the J end by 5 bases, with 11 bases between. The germline V gene has CDR1 LGHNA and CDR2 YSLEER. The CDR3 consists of 14 residues. Written as DNA, the CDR3 is TGCGCCAGCAGCCAAGTGAGTGCGAGAACTGAAGCTTTCTTT. Translation gives CASSQVSARTEAFF.

The table lists this clone with a few counts. The gene calls are TRBV2 and TRBJ1-2, with TRBD1 identical over 8 bases. The CDR3 sequence is 16 residues long. Germline values: CDR1 SNHLY, CDR2 FYNNEI. Trimming cost V 10 bases and J 1 base; bases outside gene matches: 14. Here the CDR3 reads CANTWLARGLNYGYTF. CDR3 sequence (DNA): TGTGCCAACACATGGTTGGCCAGGGGGCTTAACTATGGCTACACCTTC.

By its share, this clone is medium-sized. The genes are TRBV2 and TRBJ1-4; tentatively, D is TRBD1 (5 bases). The CDR3 extends over 15 amino acids. V was clipped by 5 bases and J by 5 bases, with 15 bases between them. Germline V gene data show CDR1 as SNHLY and CDR2 as FYNNEI. CDR3 region: CASSSEDRANEKLFF. CDR3 in DNA: TGTGCCAGCAGTTCAGAAGACAGAGCAAATGAAAAACTGTTTTTT. Drawing the rest from reference TRBV2 and TRBJ1-4, the complete variable domain is EPEVTQTPSHQVTQMGQEVILRCVPISNHLYFYWYRQILGQKVEFLVSFYNNEISEKSEIFDDQFSVERPDGSNFTLKIRSTKLEDSAMYFCASSSEDRANEKLFFGSGTQLSVL.

This clone occurred once. The chain carries TRBV7-9 and TRBJ2-3; D is perhaps TRBD1 (6 bases). From germline, CDR1 is SEHNR and CDR2 FQNEAQ (reference sequence). V was clipped by 5 bases and J by 8 bases, with 20 bases between them. The CDR3 has 15 amino acids. CDR3 region: CASSTADSGFATQYF. In DNA form, the CDR3 reads TGTGCCAGCAGCACCGCGGACAGCGGATTTGCTACGCAGTATTTT.

V and J are TRBV7-2 and TRBJ1-6; no clear D gene. Trimming took 6 bases from V and 0 from J, leaving 9 bases between them. This CDR3 spans 15 amino acids. Germline CDR1 and CDR2: SGHTA and FQGNSA. The CDR3 here is CASRQPSSYNSPLHF. The DNA for the CDR3 is TGTGCCAGCAGACAGCCTAGCTCCTATAATTCACCCCTCCACTTT.

This chain links TRBV7-9 with TRBJ1-6, with D perhaps TRBD1 (6 bases). The CDR3 is made up of 16 amino acids. Germline CDR1 is SEHNR and CDR2 is FQNEAQ (reference sequence). V was clipped by 0 bases and J by 8 bases, with 14 bases between them. CDR3 sequence: CASSLAQGSFDSPLHF. The CDR3 nucleotides read TGTGCCAGCAGCTTAGCGCAGGGGTCGTTCGATTCACCCCTCCACTTT.

This CDR3 reads CASSLARVRPRGTGYTF. The DNA for the CDR3 is TGTGCCAGCAGCTTAGCGCGGGTCAGACCCAGGGGGACGGGCTACACCTTC. The V gene is TRBV7-8, the J gene TRBJ1-2, with 7 bases matching TRBD1. J lost 8 bases, V lost 0 bases, and 15 bases had no gene match. The CDR3 consists of 17 residues. Germline V gene sequence: CDR1 SGHVS, CDR2 FQNEAQ.

The V gene is TRBV7-3, the J gene TRBJ2-3, with TRBD2 as a possible D gene (6 bases). CDR1 is SGHTA, CDR2 FQGTGA, per germline. Between the trimmed V and J ends, which lost 4 bases and 4 bases, there was a span of 15 bases. The CDR3 is made up of 15 amino acids. This CDR3 reads CASSSLAGWADTQYF. CDR3 in DNA: TGTGCCAGCAGCTCGCTGGCGGGGTGGGCAGATACGCAGTATTTT. Filled out from reference TRBV7-3 and TRBJ2-3, the complete variable domain reads GAGVSQTPSNKVTEKGKYVELRCDPISGHTALYWYRQSLGQGPEFLIYFQGTGAADDSGLPNDRFFAVRPEGSVSTLKIQRTERGDSAVYLCASSSLAGWADTQYFGPGTRLTVL.

This clone has just a few counts. The chain recombines TRBV11-2 with TRBJ2-3; maybe TRBD2 (6 bases). V lost 5 bases, J lost 1 base, and 19 bases lay in between. Germline V gene sequence: CDR1 SGHAT, CDR2 FQNNGV. This CDR3 region has 17 residues. For the CDR3, the DNA is TGTGCCAGCAGCGTCGGAGGGCCAATAGGGGGCACAGATACGCAGTATTTT. It is translated as CASSVGGPIGGTDTQYF. The full variable domain, with the rest looked up from reference TRBV11-2 and TRBJ2-3, is EAGVAQSPRYKIIEKRQSVAFWCNPISGHATLYWYQQILGQGPKLLIQFQNNGVVDDSQLPKDRFSAERLKGVDSTLKIQPAKLEDSAVYLCASSVGGPIGGTDTQYFGPGTRLTVL.